This T cell receptor (beta chain) was sequenced for a study of blood T cell repertoires in COVID-19. Overall study: Nucleic acid was either cDNA or gDNA, and it came from T cells, B-cell-depleted T cells, or PBMCs.

Participant ages covered roughly 18 to 90 years across about 22 US areas. The CDR3 contains 16 residues. The germline V gene encodes CDR1 ENHRY and CDR2 SYGVKD. J lost 2 bases, V lost 2 bases, and 2 bases had no gene match. The data were produced by immunoSEQ multiplex PCR, yet TCRdb's version contains in-frame clones alone and is incomplete. The repertoire holds 200,000 to 250,000 clones, with roughly four fifths as singletons. The source material was PBMCs or T cells enriched from blood (not recorded which). This chain links TRBV10-3 with TRBJ1-3; TRBD1 agrees at 11 bases. The TCR comes from a woman aged 60-75 years who had recovered from COVID-19. The DNA for the CDR3 is TGTGCCATCAGTGAGCAGGGACAGGGGGCTGGAAACACCATATATTTT. Amino acids: CAISEQGQGAGNTIYF.